This entry concerns a single T cell receptor (beta chain). No antigen is known for it. This specimen belongs to a study of cytomegalovirus exposure and HLA in healthy donors. Whole-study results and caveats: The study put 150 or so TCR beta chains on its list as cytomegalovirus-associated.

The ends lost 5 bases at V and 0 bases at J; junction bases unmatched: 8. The CDR3 extends over 16 amino acids. Looked up from germline, CDR1 is MNHEY and CDR2 is SMNVEV (reference sequence). The PCR had 60 Vbeta and 13 Jbeta primers. TCRdb keeps only in-frame clones here, not all; method: immunoSEQ multiplex PCR. There are 150,000 to 200,000 clones in the sample; 80% occur only once, and approximately 1.3% lies in the top ten. The chain recombines TRBV27 with TRBJ2-7; 9 nucleotides agree with TRBD2. This TCR derives from a girl between 10 and 17 years old in good health and CMV-seropositive. The sample was PBMCs. The CDR3 protein is CASSTTLAGISYEQYF. For the CDR3, the DNA is TGTGCCAGCAGTACCACCCTAGCGGGAATCTCCTACGAGCAGTACTTC.